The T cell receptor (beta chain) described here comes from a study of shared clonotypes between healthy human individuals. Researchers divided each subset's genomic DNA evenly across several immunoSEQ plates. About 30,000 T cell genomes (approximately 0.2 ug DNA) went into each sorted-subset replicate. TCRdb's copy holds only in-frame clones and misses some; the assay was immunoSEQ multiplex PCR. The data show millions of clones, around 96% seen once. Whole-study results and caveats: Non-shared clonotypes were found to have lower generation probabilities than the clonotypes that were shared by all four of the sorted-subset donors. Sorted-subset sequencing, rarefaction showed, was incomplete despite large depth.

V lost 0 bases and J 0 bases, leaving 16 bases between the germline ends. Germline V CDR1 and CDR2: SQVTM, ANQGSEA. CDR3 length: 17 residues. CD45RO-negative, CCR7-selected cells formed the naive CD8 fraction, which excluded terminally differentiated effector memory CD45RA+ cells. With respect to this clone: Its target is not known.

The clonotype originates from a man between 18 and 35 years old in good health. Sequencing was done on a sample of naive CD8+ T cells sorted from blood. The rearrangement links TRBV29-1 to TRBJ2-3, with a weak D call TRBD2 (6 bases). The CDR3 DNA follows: TGCAGCGTTGAAGATCGCGGGACTCGTACTAGCACAGATACGCAGTATTTT. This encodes CSVEDRGTRTSTDTQYF.